The rows below give T cell receptor beta chains drawn from one sample of a study of blood T cell repertoires in COVID-19. The assay was immunoSEQ multiplex PCR, and TCRdb's table has in-frame clones only and misses some. The data contain fewer than 250,000 clones, almost 85% of them singletons. Source material: peripheral blood. The receptors derive from a man aged 45-60 years with acute or convalescent COVID-19. Both conserved end residues are part of each CDR3. A D gene is named only where the DNA matches it firmly. Size is omitted from some rows. Given values are once, few, many or a class for expanded clones.

V	D	size	J	DNA	CDR3
TRBV5-8	TRBD1	once	TRBJ2-7	TGTGCCAGCAGCTTGGCCGGGACAGGGGCCTACGAGCAGTACTTC	CASSLAGTGAYEQYF
TRBV3-1/TRBV3-2	TRBD1	.	TRBJ1-1	TGTGCCACCGACAGGGGGCTGGAGGGGACTGAAGCTTTCTTT	CATDRGLEGTEAFF
TRBV10-3	TRBD1	.	TRBJ1-1	TGTGCCATCAGCCCGGGACAGGGAAAGTCGTACACTGAAGCTTTCTTT	CAISPGQGKSYTEAFF
TRBV27	.	.	TRBJ2-7	TGTGCCAGCAGTTTGGTCAAGGGGTACGAGCAGTACTTC	CASSLVKGYEQYF
TRBV4-1	.	.	TRBJ1-2	TGCGCCAGCAGCCAAGAATCTTTCACAGGCGCGAGGACCTATGGCTACACCTTC	CASSQESFTGARTYGYTF
TRBV30	TRBD1	once	TRBJ1-2	TGTGCCTGGACCGGGACAGGGTATGGTTATGGCTACACCTTC	CAWTGTGYGYGYTF
TRBV7-3	TRBD1	many	TRBJ1-3	TGTGCCAGCGGACCTGACAGGGGGCCTGGAAACACCATATATTTT	CASGPDRGPGNTIYF
TRBV9	.	.	TRBJ2-2	TGTGCCAGCAGCGTCCGCCGACAGGTCGACACCGGGGAGCTGTTTTTT	CASSVRRQVDTGELFF
TRBV29-1	.	few	TRBJ2-7	TGCAGCGTTGAAGGGAGGTCTACCTACGAGCAGTACTTC	CSVEGRSTYEQYF
TRBV7-6	.	.	TRBJ1-2	TGTGCCAGCAGCTTAGCCCTCTATGGCTACACCTTC	CASSLALYGYTF
TRBV2	TRBD1	few	TRBJ1-5	TGTGCCAGCAGCGACCGGACAGGGGGCGTAAATAAGCCCCAGCATTTT	CASSDRTGGVNKPQHF
TRBV3-1/TRBV3-2	TRBD1	.	TRBJ2-7	TGTGCCAGCAGCCGTACTGGACAGGGGGCCTACGAGCAGTACTTC	CASSRTGQGAYEQYF
TRBV6-2/TRBV6-3	.	.	TRBJ2-5	TGTGCCAGCAGTTCCCCGGCCCGGGGTGGAACTGCGGCCCAGTACTTC	CASSSPARGGTAAQYF
TRBV21-1	.	.	TRBJ1-6	TGTGCCAGCAGCAAAAATTATAGGGACAGCCATAATTCACCCCTCCACTTT	CASSKNYRDSHNSPLHF
TRBV19	TRBD1	.	TRBJ2-7	TGTGCCAGTAGTATAGCGTTTTACCGAGACAGGGCATACTCCGAGCAGTACTTC	CASSIAFYRDRAYSEQYF